A selection of T cell receptor beta chains follows, all from one sample in a study of blood T cell repertoires in COVID-19. TCRdb's copy holds only in-frame clones and misses some; the assay was immunoSEQ multiplex PCR. The sample carries nearly 350,000 clones, 88% recorded once. Source material: peripheral blood. These receptors came from a woman aged 70-85 years with COVID-19, enrolled during active disease. Both conserved end residues are part of each CDR3. A D gene is named only where the DNA matches it firmly. Clone size is not always given. Where it is, it says once, few, many or a class for expanded clones.

cdr3_length	v_call	j_call	d_call	clone_size	cdr3_nt	cdr3_aa
10	TRBV30	TRBJ1-1	NA	many	TGTGCCTGGACGGGCACTGAAGCTTTCTTT	CAWTGTEAFF
13	TRBV10-3	TRBJ1-1	NA	NA	TGTGCCATCAGAGAAGGGACGGACTATGAAGCTTTCTTT	CAIREGTDYEAFF
16	TRBV6-1	TRBJ1-4	TRBD1	NA	TGTGCCAGCAGTGCTGGGACAGGGGGGACTAATGAAAAACTGTTTTTT	CASSAGTGGTNEKLFF
15	TRBV4-2	TRBJ1-1	NA	NA	TGTGCCAGCAGCCAAGTGGCACCCATGAACACTGAAGCTTTCTTT	CASSQVAPMNTEAFF
14	TRBV5-1	TRBJ2-7	NA	NA	TGCGCCAGCAGCTTGTCGGCAGGGGGGTACGAGCAGTACTTC	CASSLSAGGYEQYF
13	TRBV15	TRBJ2-1	TRBD1	NA	TGTGCCACCAGCAAGGGACAGACCAATGAGCAGTTCTTC	CATSKGQTNEQFF
14	TRBV2	TRBJ1-2	TRBD1	NA	TGTGCCAGCAGCCCCGACAGGGGAGGCGGCGGCTACACCTTC	CASSPDRGGGGYTF
15	TRBV5-1	TRBJ1-3	NA	NA	TGCGCCAGCAGCTTAAACGGTGACTCTGGAAACACCATATATTTT	CASSLNGDSGNTIYF
17	TRBV7-2	TRBJ2-7	TRBD1	NA	TGTGCCAGCAGCAACGGACAGGGCGAGGGGTTACTACGGGAGCAGTACTTC	CASSNGQGEGLLREQYF
13	TRBV7-7	TRBJ2-1	NA	NA	TGTGCCAGCAGCCGCCACCCCGGCAATGAGCAGTTCTTC	CASSRHPGNEQFF
15	TRBV5-1	TRBJ1-2	TRBD1	NA	TGCGCCAGCAGTTTTGGGACAGGGGCTCTCTATGGCTACACCTTC	CASSFGTGALYGYTF
14	TRBV7-2	TRBJ1-1	TRBD1	NA	TGTGCCAGCAGCCAACCAGGGGGCGGAACTGAAGCTTTCTTT	CASSQPGGGTEAFF
15	TRBV2	TRBJ2-2	NA	NA	TGTGCCAGCAGTGAAGTCCTTGGGGGGACCGGGGAGCTGTTTTTT	CASSEVLGGTGELFF
15	TRBV7-3	TRBJ2-1	NA	NA	TGTGCCAGCAGCTTTATACAAGTCTCCTACAATGAGCAGTTCTTC	CASSFIQVSYNEQFF
13	TRBV28	TRBJ2-5	NA	NA	TGTGCCAGCAGCTCACCCGTCTTCGGGACCCAGTACTTC	CASSSPVFGTQYF
13	TRBV29-1	TRBJ1-1	TRBD1	NA	TGCAGCGCCGGGACAGGGGGTCCCACTGAAGCTTTCTTT	CSAGTGGPTEAFF
12	TRBV23-1	TRBJ1-1	NA	few	TGCGCCAGCAGTCAATCGACTATGGTGGCTTTCTTT	CASSQSTMVAFF
17	TRBV6-2/TRBV6-3	TRBJ1-5	TRBD1	few	TGTGCCAGCAGTAGACAGGGGGCAATAACTAGCAATCAGCCCCAGCATTTT	CASSRQGAITSNQPQHF
14	TRBV1	TRBJ1-2	NA	NA	TGCACCAGCAGCCTCAGGGCGGGGAACTATGGCTACACCTTC	CTSSLRAGNYGYTF
13	TRBV2	TRBJ1-2	TRBD1	NA	TGTGCCAGCAGTGTGGGACAGGGCGGCGGCTACACCTTC	CASSVGQGGGYTF
15	TRBV7-2	TRBJ1-4	NA	NA	TGTGCCAGCAGCTCCGCGGCGGGGGCGGGCGAAAAACTGTTTTTT	CASSSAAGAGEKLFF
15	TRBV13	TRBJ2-7	TRBD1	NA	TGTGCCAGCAGCTTAGACGGACAGGGCTCCTACGAGCAGTACTTC	CASSLDGQGSYEQYF
18	TRBV21-1	TRBJ1-2	NA	NA	TGTGCCAGCAGCATGAGAGACAGGGTAACTTGGTACTTATATGGCTACACCTTC	CASSMRDRVTWYLYGYTF
13	TRBV6-5	TRBJ1-1	NA	NA	TGTGCCAGCCTTACACAGGGACGGGCTGAAGCTTTCTTT	CASLTQGRAEAFF
14	TRBV7-9	TRBJ2-1	NA	NA	TGTGCCAGCAGCCTTGGAATAGCTCACAATGAGCAGTTCTTC	CASSLGIAHNEQFF
18	TRBV27	TRBJ2-3	TRBD2	NA	TGTGCCAGCAGTTTAATGGGACTAGCGGGGGGACGCACAGATACGCAGTATTTT	CASSLMGLAGGRTDTQYF
14	TRBV10-2	TRBJ2-1	TRBD2	NA	TGCGCCAGCAGCTCTAGCGGGAGGCCCAATGAGCAGTTCTTC	CASSSSGRPNEQFF
12	TRBV7-9	TRBJ1-1	NA	NA	TGTGCCAGCACCCGGGAGAACACTGAAGCTTTCTTT	CASTRENTEAFF
14	TRBV4-2	TRBJ2-4	NA	NA	TGTGCCAGCAGCCTTTCGTCTAGCGAAAACATTCAGTACTTC	CASSLSSSENIQYF
15	TRBV27	TRBJ1-1	NA	NA	TGTGCCAGCAGTCTAACAGGGATTATGGACACTGAAGCTTTCTTT	CASSLTGIMDTEAFF
15	TRBV7-2	TRBJ2-3	TRBD2	NA	TGTGCCAGCAGCGGGGGGCGGGGGGGCGGAGATACGCAGTATTTT	CASSGGRGGGDTQYF
17	TRBV19	TRBJ1-2	TRBD1	NA	TGTGCCAGTAGTATGCCTGGACAGGGGCCCACTAACTATGGCTACACCTTC	CASSMPGQGPTNYGYTF
15	TRBV19	TRBJ1-1	NA	NA	TGTGCCAGTAGTATAGGGCTCAGTCTCAACACTGAAGCTTTCTTT	CASSIGLSLNTEAFF
17	TRBV5-4	TRBJ1-3	TRBD1	once	TGTGCCAGCAGCTTGGACATGACAGGGGACTCTGGAAACACCATATATTTT	CASSLDMTGDSGNTIYF
17	TRBV27	TRBJ2-5	TRBD2	NA	TGTGCCAGCAGTCGCCTGACTAGCGGGGGCGCAGCGGTGACCCAGTACTTC	CASSRLTSGGAAVTQYF
13	TRBV6-1	TRBJ1-2	NA	few	TGTGCCAGCAGTGAGTGGCAGTCCTATGGCTACACCTTC	CASSEWQSYGYTF
15	TRBV9	TRBJ2-5	TRBD2	NA	TGTGCCAGCAAACCCGGACTAGCGGGGGTAGAGACCCAGTACTTC	CASKPGLAGVETQYF
17	TRBV19	TRBJ1-2	TRBD1	NA	TGTGCCAGTATTCCCGTCCGGGGTGGACAGGCCTCGTATGGCTACACCTTC	CASIPVRGGQASYGYTF
13	TRBV12-5	TRBJ1-3	NA	NA	TGTGCTAGTGGTTCCTACTCTGGAAACACCATATATTTT	CASGSYSGNTIYF
17	TRBV19	TRBJ2-5	TRBD1	NA	TGTGCCAGTAGTATAACCGCTTTCGGACAGGGTAGCAAGACCCAGTACTTC	CASSITAFGQGSKTQYF
19	TRBV4-2	TRBJ2-7	NA	NA	TGTGCCAGCAGCCAAGCACCCGACTTTATAGGAGGGGGCCACCACGAGCAGTACTTC	CASSQAPDFIGGGHHEQYF
13	TRBV5-4	TRBJ1-1	NA	NA	TGTGCCAGCAGCTTGTCCTTGAACACTGAAGCTTTCTTT	CASSLSLNTEAFF
15	TRBV7-3	TRBJ2-5	TRBD1	NA	TGTGCCAGCAGCGGAGGACAGGGCTCTCAAGAGACCCAGTACTTC	CASSGGQGSQETQYF
14	TRBV6-5	TRBJ2-3	NA	NA	TGTGCCAGCACCCGAATAGGGGGAACAGATACGCAGTATTTT	CASTRIGGTDTQYF
15	TRBV5-6	TRBJ2-5	TRBD1	NA	TGTGCCAGCAGCTCGATAAAGGGACAGCAAGAGACCCAGTACTTC	CASSSIKGQQETQYF
13	TRBV5-1	TRBJ1-6	NA	NA	TGCGCCAGCAGTGCAGGGAATAATTCACCCCTCCACTTT	CASSAGNNSPLHF
14	TRBV4-1	TRBJ2-3	NA	NA	TGCGCCAGCAGCCAAGAGCGCAGCACAGATACGCAGTATTTT	CASSQERSTDTQYF
13	TRBV28	TRBJ1-1	NA	NA	TGTGCCAGCAGCCTGGGGGGGAACACTGAAGCTTTCTTT	CASSLGGNTEAFF
14	TRBV11-3	TRBJ1-1	TRBD1	NA	TGTGCCAGCAGCGCACAGGGGAGTAACACTGAAGCTTTCTTT	CASSAQGSNTEAFF
15	TRBV19	TRBJ1-6	NA	NA	TGTGCCAGTAGTATTCTGGCAGGGAATTTTTCACCCCTCCACTTT	CASSILAGNFSPLHF
17	TRBV28	TRBJ2-3	TRBD1	NA	TGTGCCAGCAGTTCGGACAGGGAAAGAACACACACAGATACGCAGTATTTT	CASSSDRERTHTDTQYF
12	TRBV9	TRBJ1-3	NA	once	TGTGCCAGCAGCTATACTGGAAACACCATATATTTT	CASSYTGNTIYF
17	TRBV10-3	TRBJ2-3	TRBD2	NA	TGTGCCATCAGCCCCGGGACTAGGACTCCGACCACAGATACGCAGTATTTT	CAISPGTRTPTTDTQYF
15	TRBV9	TRBJ1-2	NA	NA	TGTGCCAGCAGCGTAGACTTGAGCGCTAACTATGGCTACACCTTC	CASSVDLSANYGYTF